This T cell receptor beta chain was sequenced in a study of blood T cell repertoires in COVID-19. Across the whole study: The United States, Italy and Spain were the sources of the acute and convalescent COVID-19 samples. Sources were T cells, B-cell-depleted T cells, or PBMCs; the material itself was cDNA or gDNA.

Seattle's enrolled individuals joined amid active infection and were then monitored longitudinally. As handled by the study authors: The assay estimated nucleated cells by amplifying reference gene primers. Using immunoSEQ multiplex PCR, the repertoire was profiled, and TCRdb retains in-frame clones only, with some absent. The V and J calls and clone size are taken from that table; D and trimming were inferred from the DNA. The sample shows approximately 290,000 clones, approximately 85% of them seen only once. The germline V and J ends were trimmed by 6 bases and 1 base, with 14 bases remaining between them. This CDR3 is 15 amino acids long. Germline-derived CDR1 and CDR2 are LNHDA and SQIVND (reference sequence).

This sequence joins TRBV19 and TRBJ2-3, with a possible D match to TRBD2 (6 bases). This sequence originates from a human donor with COVID-19, enrolled during active disease. The donor label of this sample is uncertain. Sequencing input: peripheral blood. DNA for the CDR3: TGTGCCAGTAGCCTCAGCGGGTGGGGCACAGATACGCAGTATTTT. Translation gives CASSLSGWGTDTQYF.